This paragraph covers one T cell receptor (beta chain) sequence. Germline-derived CDR1 and CDR2 are SEHNR and FQNEAQ (reference sequence). J gave up 4 bases and V 2 bases, and 1 base lay outside the gene matches. The CDR3 is 15 amino acids. This entry belongs to a study of blood T cell repertoires in COVID-19. Sequencing used immunoSEQ multiplex PCR; TCRdb keeps in-frame clones, though not all of them. The sample has around 200,000 clones, just under 90% seen once. The specimen was peripheral blood. V gene TRBV7-9 combines with J gene TRBJ2-1; TRBD2 matches 11 bases. The sequence was collected from a man aged 18 to 30 with active or convalescent COVID-19. The CDR3 DNA follows: TGTGCCAGCAGCTTACTAGCGGGAGGTTACAATGAGCAGTTCTTC. Amino acid sequence: CASSLLAGGYNEQFF.